These T cell receptor beta chains were read from a single sample in a study of blood T cell repertoires in COVID-19. The method was immunoSEQ multiplex PCR; TCRdb's version includes in-frame clones alone and lacks a portion of them. Among around 150,000 clones listed, about 88% were seen once. The sequenced sample was PBMCs or T cells enriched from blood (not recorded which). These receptors were taken from a man aged 45-65 years who had recovered from COVID-19. CDR3s include the opening cysteine and the closing phenylalanine or tryptophan. The order of the fields is clone size, J gene, D gene, V gene, CDR3 protein, CDR3 DNA. The D gene is left open where the match is weak. Size values are once, few and many counts, or a class for expanded clones, and some rows have none.

clone_size: few; j_call: TRBJ1-5; d_call: NA; v_call: TRBV7-8; cdr3_aa: CASSPTTVPQPQHF; cdr3_nt: TGTGCCAGCAGCCCTACGACAGTTCCTCAGCCCCAGCATTTT
clone_size: few; j_call: TRBJ1-4; d_call: NA; v_call: TRBV19; cdr3_aa: CASSIGQGGEKLFF; cdr3_nt: TGTGCCAGTAGTATCGGTCAGGGAGGTGAAAAACTGTTTTTT
clone_size: NA; j_call: TRBJ2-2; d_call: TRBD2; v_call: TRBV7-2; cdr3_aa: CASSPSGLAGAPRDGELFF; cdr3_nt: TGTGCCAGCAGCCCTAGTGGGCTAGCGGGGGCCCCGCGGGACGGGGAGCTGTTTTTT
clone_size: NA; j_call: TRBJ2-5; d_call: NA; v_call: TRBV9; cdr3_aa: CASSPLREETQYF; cdr3_nt: TGTGCCAGCAGCCCGCTCCGGGAAGAGACCCAGTACTTC
clone_size: NA; j_call: TRBJ2-1; d_call: NA; v_call: TRBV5-4; cdr3_aa: CASSLRGGQYNEQFF; cdr3_nt: TGTGCCAGCAGCTTGAGGGGGGGGCAATACAATGAGCAGTTCTTC
clone_size: NA; j_call: TRBJ2-2; d_call: TRBD1; v_call: TRBV7-2; cdr3_aa: CASSLEGIPGQGRSGELFF; cdr3_nt: TGTGCCAGCAGCTTAGAAGGAATACCGGGACAGGGGAGGTCCGGGGAGCTGTTTTTT
clone_size: NA; j_call: TRBJ1-4; d_call: NA; v_call: TRBV9; cdr3_aa: CASPPRVFCTNEKLFF; cdr3_nt: TGTGCCAGCCCCCCTCGGGTTTTTTGTACTAATGAAAAACTGTTTTTT
clone_size: once; j_call: TRBJ1-1; d_call: TRBD1; v_call: TRBV10-1; cdr3_aa: CASSEGRGQLIGTEAFF; cdr3_nt: TGCGCCAGCAGTGAGGGCAGGGGGCAACTCATTGGGACTGAAGCTTTCTTT
clone_size: NA; j_call: TRBJ1-4; d_call: NA; v_call: TRBV6-5; cdr3_aa: CASANAGAGREKLFF; cdr3_nt: TGTGCCAGCGCCAACGCGGGGGCTGGGAGGGAAAAACTGTTTTTT
clone_size: NA; j_call: TRBJ1-6; d_call: TRBD1; v_call: TRBV13; cdr3_aa: CASSFQRTGVNNSPLHF; cdr3_nt: TGTGCCAGCAGCTTCCAGAGGACAGGGGTAAATAATTCACCCCTCCACTTT
clone_size: NA; j_call: TRBJ1-1; d_call: NA; v_call: TRBV25-1; cdr3_aa: CASSDSWRTEAFF; cdr3_nt: TGTGCCAGCAGTGATTCGTGGCGGACTGAAGCTTTCTTT
clone_size: NA; j_call: TRBJ2-3; d_call: NA; v_call: TRBV3-1/TRBV3-2; cdr3_aa: CASSQTTSTDTQYF; cdr3_nt: TGTGCCAGCAGCCAGACAACTAGCACAGATACGCAGTATTTT
clone_size: NA; j_call: TRBJ2-7; d_call: TRBD2; v_call: TRBV12-5; cdr3_aa: CASALLRPGGTEQYF; cdr3_nt: TGTGCTAGTGCCCTTCTAAGGCCGGGGGGGACCGAGCAGTACTTC
clone_size: NA; j_call: TRBJ2-3; d_call: NA; v_call: TRBV15; cdr3_aa: CATSSRLGTDTQYF; cdr3_nt: TGTGCCACCAGCAGCCGACTAGGCACAGATACGCAGTATTTT
clone_size: once; j_call: TRBJ2-7; d_call: NA; v_call: TRBV19; cdr3_aa: CASSIEAQGTYEQYF; cdr3_nt: TGTGCCAGTAGTATAGAGGCACAGGGTACCTACGAGCAGTACTTC
clone_size: NA; j_call: TRBJ2-3; d_call: NA; v_call: TRBV6-5; cdr3_aa: CASRSERDTQYF; cdr3_nt: TGTGCCAGCAGAAGCGAGAGGGATACGCAGTATTTT
clone_size: NA; j_call: TRBJ2-7; d_call: TRBD2; v_call: TRBV7-2; cdr3_aa: CASSTKRGREQYF; cdr3_nt: TGTGCCAGCAGCACTAAGCGGGGGAGGGAGCAGTACTTC
clone_size: NA; j_call: TRBJ2-1; d_call: TRBD2; v_call: TRBV7-2; cdr3_aa: CASTTGLAGAFRQFF; cdr3_nt: TGTGCCAGCACAACGGGACTAGCGGGGGCGTTTCGGCAGTTCTTC
clone_size: NA; j_call: TRBJ1-2; d_call: NA; v_call: TRBV27; cdr3_aa: CASSFTGLGGYTF; cdr3_nt: TGTGCCAGCAGTTTCACAGGGCTTGGCGGCTACACCTTC
clone_size: NA; j_call: TRBJ1-6; d_call: NA; v_call: TRBV12-1; cdr3_aa: CASSPSTGLSYNSPLHF; cdr3_nt: TGTGCCAGCAGCCCTTCGACAGGGCTCTCCTATAATTCACCCCTCCACTTT
clone_size: NA; j_call: TRBJ1-1; d_call: TRBD1; v_call: TRBV7-3; cdr3_aa: CASSPDRGRGSEAFF; cdr3_nt: TGTGCCAGCAGCCCGGACAGGGGGCGCGGGTCTGAAGCTTTCTTT
clone_size: NA; j_call: TRBJ2-7; d_call: NA; v_call: TRBV29-1; cdr3_aa: CSVESQGGEQYF; cdr3_nt: TGCAGCGTTGAATCTCAGGGGGGCGAGCAGTACTTC
clone_size: NA; j_call: TRBJ2-7; d_call: NA; v_call: TRBV18; cdr3_aa: CASSQQGYEQYF; cdr3_nt: TGTGCCAGCTCACAACAGGGATACGAGCAGTACTTC
clone_size: NA; j_call: TRBJ1-5; d_call: TRBD1; v_call: TRBV7-3; cdr3_aa: CASSIIQGDDQPQHF; cdr3_nt: TGTGCCAGCAGCATCATACAGGGGGACGATCAGCCCCAGCATTTT
clone_size: NA; j_call: TRBJ1-4; d_call: TRBD1; v_call: TRBV19; cdr3_aa: CASSIRGGQGAFANEKLFF; cdr3_nt: TGTGCCAGTAGTATTCGTGGCGGACAGGGGGCATTTGCTAATGAAAAACTGTTTTTT
clone_size: few; j_call: TRBJ2-1; d_call: TRBD2; v_call: TRBV2; cdr3_aa: CASIPGLAGVDEQFF; cdr3_nt: TGTGCCAGCATCCCGGGACTAGCGGGGGTGGATGAGCAGTTCTTC
clone_size: NA; j_call: TRBJ1-1; d_call: NA; v_call: TRBV6-5; cdr3_aa: CASRTQKNTEAFF; cdr3_nt: TGTGCCAGCAGGACACAAAAGAACACTGAAGCTTTCTTT
clone_size: once; j_call: TRBJ1-1; d_call: TRBD1; v_call: TRBV7-3; cdr3_aa: CASSSTGYTEAFF; cdr3_nt: TGTGCCAGCAGCTCGACAGGGTACACTGAAGCTTTCTTT
clone_size: NA; j_call: TRBJ1-1; d_call: TRBD1; v_call: TRBV27; cdr3_aa: CASSFSRQGGFGNTEAFF; cdr3_nt: TGTGCCAGCAGTTTCTCAAGACAGGGGGGGTTCGGGAACACTGAAGCTTTCTTT
clone_size: NA; j_call: TRBJ2-2; d_call: TRBD2; v_call: TRBV3-1/TRBV3-2; cdr3_aa: CASSQNSGGFGELFF; cdr3_nt: TGTGCCAGCAGCCAAAACAGCGGGGGGTTCGGGGAGCTGTTTTTT
clone_size: once; j_call: TRBJ1-6; d_call: NA; v_call: TRBV2; cdr3_aa: CASNQGGDNSPLHF; cdr3_nt: TGTGCCAGCAATCAGGGCGGGGATAATTCACCCCTCCACTTT
clone_size: NA; j_call: TRBJ1-1; d_call: NA; v_call: TRBV18; cdr3_aa: CASSLGQSTEAFF; cdr3_nt: TGTGCCAGCTCACTGGGACAATCCACTGAAGCTTTCTTT
clone_size: NA; j_call: TRBJ1-4; d_call: NA; v_call: TRBV4-2; cdr3_aa: CASSQAGTNEKLFF; cdr3_nt: TGTGCCAGCAGCCAAGCGGGGACTAATGAAAAACTGTTTTTT
clone_size: NA; j_call: TRBJ2-7; d_call: TRBD2; v_call: TRBV6-5; cdr3_aa: CASARLASHEQYF; cdr3_nt: TGTGCCAGCGCGCGACTAGCGAGCCACGAGCAGTACTTC
clone_size: NA; j_call: TRBJ2-3; d_call: TRBD2; v_call: TRBV7-2; cdr3_aa: CASSSGAGYGDTQYF; cdr3_nt: TGTGCCAGCAGTAGCGGGGCCGGGTACGGAGATACGCAGTATTTT
clone_size: NA; j_call: TRBJ2-4; d_call: TRBD1; v_call: TRBV7-2; cdr3_aa: CASSVDRIDKNIQYF; cdr3_nt: TGTGCCAGCAGCGTGGACAGGATTGACAAAAACATTCAGTACTTC
clone_size: NA; j_call: TRBJ2-5; d_call: TRBD1; v_call: TRBV15; cdr3_aa: CATSREGGQGLAQYF; cdr3_nt: TGTGCCACCAGCAGAGAAGGGGGACAGGGGTTGGCCCAGTACTTC
clone_size: NA; j_call: TRBJ2-7; d_call: TRBD1; v_call: TRBV27; cdr3_aa: CASRKPGQGRHEQYF; cdr3_nt: TGTGCCAGCAGAAAACCGGGACAGGGCCGCCACGAGCAGTACTTC
clone_size: NA; j_call: TRBJ2-3; d_call: TRBD2; v_call: TRBV5-4; cdr3_aa: CASSVPGLAGGGDTQYF; cdr3_nt: TGTGCCAGCAGCGTGCCGGGACTAGCGGGGGGGGGAGATACGCAGTATTTT
clone_size: NA; j_call: TRBJ2-5; d_call: TRBD1; v_call: TRBV11-2; cdr3_aa: CASSRDRGLETQYF; cdr3_nt: TGTGCCAGCAGTCGAGACAGGGGGCTGGAGACCCAGTACTTC
clone_size: NA; j_call: TRBJ2-2; d_call: NA; v_call: TRBV5-1; cdr3_aa: CASSLATQLNTGELFF; cdr3_nt: TGCGCCAGCAGCTTGGCGACACAGCTGAACACCGGGGAGCTGTTTTTT
clone_size: NA; j_call: TRBJ2-3; d_call: TRBD2; v_call: TRBV5-8; cdr3_aa: CASSYSKTSGGTDTQYF; cdr3_nt: TGTGCCAGCAGCTACAGCAAGACTAGCGGGGGGACAGATACGCAGTATTTT
clone_size: NA; j_call: TRBJ1-1; d_call: TRBD1; v_call: TRBV19; cdr3_aa: CASNRGPEAFF; cdr3_nt: TGTGCCAGCAACAGGGGACCTGAAGCTTTCTTT
clone_size: NA; j_call: TRBJ2-3; d_call: NA; v_call: TRBV9; cdr3_aa: CASSVFGDSDTQYF; cdr3_nt: TGTGCCAGCAGCGTATTTGGGGACTCAGATACGCAGTATTTT
clone_size: NA; j_call: TRBJ2-5; d_call: TRBD2; v_call: TRBV6-2/TRBV6-3; cdr3_aa: CASSYSPGGLETQYF; cdr3_nt: TGTGCCAGCAGTTACTCGCCGGGGGGGCTTGAGACCCAGTACTTC
clone_size: NA; j_call: TRBJ1-1; d_call: NA; v_call: TRBV5-8; cdr3_aa: CASSLDRRPNTEAFF; cdr3_nt: TGTGCCAGCAGCTTGGACAGGCGGCCGAACACTGAAGCTTTCTTT
clone_size: NA; j_call: TRBJ1-1; d_call: TRBD1; v_call: TRBV2; cdr3_aa: CASNFRTGNTEAFF; cdr3_nt: TGTGCCAGCAATTTTAGGACAGGGAACACTGAAGCTTTCTTT
clone_size: NA; j_call: TRBJ2-6; d_call: NA; v_call: TRBV3-1/TRBV3-2; cdr3_aa: CASSGGALTGANVLTF; cdr3_nt: TGTGCCAGCTCAGGAGGAGCCCTTACCGGGGCCAACGTCCTGACTTTC
clone_size: many; j_call: TRBJ1-2; d_call: NA; v_call: TRBV30; cdr3_aa: CAWSFLGGGYTF; cdr3_nt: TGTGCCTGGAGCTTTCTTGGGGGCGGCTACACCTTC
clone_size: NA; j_call: TRBJ1-2; d_call: NA; v_call: TRBV7-9; cdr3_aa: CASSGTSYGYTF; cdr3_nt: TGTGCCAGCAGTGGGACATCCTATGGCTACACCTTC
clone_size: NA; j_call: TRBJ1-4; d_call: TRBD1; v_call: TRBV2; cdr3_aa: CAKGQTTNEKLFF; cdr3_nt: TGTGCCAAGGGACAGACAACTAATGAAAAACTGTTTTTT
clone_size: NA; j_call: TRBJ2-3; d_call: TRBD2; v_call: TRBV7-2; cdr3_aa: CASSHRTSGGRADTQYF; cdr3_nt: TGTGCCAGCAGTCATCGGACTAGCGGGGGGAGGGCAGATACGCAGTATTTT
clone_size: NA; j_call: TRBJ1-1; d_call: TRBD1; v_call: TRBV30; cdr3_aa: CAWGHRGIVMNTEAFF; cdr3_nt: TGTGCCTGGGGCCACAGGGGAATTGTGATGAACACTGAAGCTTTCTTT